This T cell receptor beta chain appears in the sequencing data of a study of Graves' ophthalmopathy and Graves' hyperthyroidism. Amplifying from RNA transcripts, the study obtained TCR beta CDR3 regions. Second-round multiplex PCR came after first-round RT-PCR with HTBI primers. TCRdb called the multiplex PCR reads again in MiXCR, with one record for every CDR3 protein. The sample contains 500,000 to 800,000 distinct CDR3 sequences, roughly two fifths of which appear only once. CDR1 SEHNR and CDR2 FQNEAQ come from the germline V gene (reference sequence). The V and J ends lost 5 bases and 8 bases respectively, with 6 bases between them. The CDR3 is 11 residues long.

The specimen sequenced was peripheral blood. This chain links TRBV7-9 with TRBJ1-4; D not certain. This TCR was sampled from an adult man with Graves' ophthalmopathy. The CDR3 coding sequence is TGTGCCAGCAGCAACGGGGAAAAACTGTTTTTT. Protein product: CASSNGEKLFF. The full variable domain, in which reference TRBV7-9 and TRBJ1-4 provide the parts outside the CDR3, is DTGVSQNPRHKITKRGQNVTFRCDPISEHNRLYWYRQTLGQGPEFLTYFQNEAQLEKSRLLSDRFSAERPKGSFSTLEIQRTEQGDSAMYLCASSNGEKLFFGSGTQLSVL.